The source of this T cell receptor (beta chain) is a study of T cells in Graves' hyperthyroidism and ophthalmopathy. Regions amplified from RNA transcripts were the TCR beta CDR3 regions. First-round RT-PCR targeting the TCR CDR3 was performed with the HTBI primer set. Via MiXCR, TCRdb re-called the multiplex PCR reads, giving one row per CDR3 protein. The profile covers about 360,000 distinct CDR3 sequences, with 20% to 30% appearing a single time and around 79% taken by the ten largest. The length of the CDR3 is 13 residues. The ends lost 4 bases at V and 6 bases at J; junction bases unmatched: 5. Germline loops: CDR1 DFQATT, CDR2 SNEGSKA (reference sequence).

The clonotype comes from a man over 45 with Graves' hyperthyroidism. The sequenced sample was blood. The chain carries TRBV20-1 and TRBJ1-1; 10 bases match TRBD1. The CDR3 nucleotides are TGCAGTGCTAACCGGGACAGGGGTTCTGAAGCTTTCTTT. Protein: CSANRDRGSEAFF.